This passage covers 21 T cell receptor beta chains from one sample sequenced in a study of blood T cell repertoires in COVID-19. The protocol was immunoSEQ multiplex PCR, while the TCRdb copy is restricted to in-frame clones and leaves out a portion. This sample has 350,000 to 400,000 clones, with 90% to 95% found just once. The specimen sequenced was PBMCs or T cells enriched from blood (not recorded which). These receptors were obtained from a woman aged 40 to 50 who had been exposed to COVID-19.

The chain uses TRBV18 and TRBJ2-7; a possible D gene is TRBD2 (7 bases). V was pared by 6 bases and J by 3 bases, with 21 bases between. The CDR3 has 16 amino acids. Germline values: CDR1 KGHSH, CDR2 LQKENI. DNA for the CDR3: TGTGCCAGCTCCCGTGGGGGCGGGAGCGGACTCTACGAGCAGTACTTC. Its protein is CASSRGGGSGLYEQYF.

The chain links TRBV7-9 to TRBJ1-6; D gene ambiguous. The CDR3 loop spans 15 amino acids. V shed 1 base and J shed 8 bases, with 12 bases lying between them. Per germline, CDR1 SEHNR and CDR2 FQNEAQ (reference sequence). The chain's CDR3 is CASSLVRGMDSPLHF. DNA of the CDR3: TGTGCCAGCAGCTTAGTTCGGGGAATGGATTCACCCCTCCACTTT. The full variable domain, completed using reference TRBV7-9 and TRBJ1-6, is DTGVSQNPRHKITKRGQNVTFRCDPISEHNRLYWYRQTLGQGPEFLTYFQNEAQLEKSRLLSDRFSAERPKGSFSTLEIQRTEQGDSAMYLCASSLVRGMDSPLHFGNGTRLTVT.

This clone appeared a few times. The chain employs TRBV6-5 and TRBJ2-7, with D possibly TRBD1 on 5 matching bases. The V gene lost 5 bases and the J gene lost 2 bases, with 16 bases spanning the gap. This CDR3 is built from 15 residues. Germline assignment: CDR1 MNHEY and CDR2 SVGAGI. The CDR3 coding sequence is TGTGCCAGCAGTCCCGACAGCTTTACAGCCTACGAGCAGTACTTC. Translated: CASSPDSFTAYEQYF.

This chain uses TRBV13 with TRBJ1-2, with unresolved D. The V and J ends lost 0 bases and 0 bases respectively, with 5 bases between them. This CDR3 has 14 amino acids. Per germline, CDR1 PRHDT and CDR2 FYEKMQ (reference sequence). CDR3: CASSLGQPNYGYTF. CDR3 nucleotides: TGTGCCAGCAGCTTAGGACAGCCTAACTATGGCTACACCTTC.

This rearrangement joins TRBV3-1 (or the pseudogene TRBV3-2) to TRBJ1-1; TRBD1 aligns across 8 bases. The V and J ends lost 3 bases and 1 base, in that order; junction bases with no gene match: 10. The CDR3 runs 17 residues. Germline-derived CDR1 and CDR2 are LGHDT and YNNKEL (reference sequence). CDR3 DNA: TGTGCCAGCAGCCAGTCGACAGGGGAAGAAGGGAACACTGAAGCTTTCTTT. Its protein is CASSQSTGEEGNTEAFF.

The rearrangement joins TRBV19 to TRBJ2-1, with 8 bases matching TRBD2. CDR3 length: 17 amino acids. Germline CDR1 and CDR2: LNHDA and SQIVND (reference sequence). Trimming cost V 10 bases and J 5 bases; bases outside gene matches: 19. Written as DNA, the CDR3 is TGTGCCACCGTACCCTATGGCGGGAGGACCCTCAACAATGAGCAGTTCTTC. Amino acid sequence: CATVPYGGRTLNNEQFF.

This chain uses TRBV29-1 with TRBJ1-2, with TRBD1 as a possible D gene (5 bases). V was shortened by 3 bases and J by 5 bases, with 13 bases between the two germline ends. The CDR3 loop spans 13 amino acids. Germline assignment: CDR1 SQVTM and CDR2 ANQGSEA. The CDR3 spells CSVDRGAGYGYTF. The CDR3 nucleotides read TGCAGCGTTGATAGAGGGGCGGGGTATGGCTACACCTTC.

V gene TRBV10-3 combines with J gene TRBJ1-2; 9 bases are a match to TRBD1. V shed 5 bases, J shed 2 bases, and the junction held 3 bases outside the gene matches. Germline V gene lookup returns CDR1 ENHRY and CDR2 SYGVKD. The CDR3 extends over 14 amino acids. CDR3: CAISPGQGNYGYTF. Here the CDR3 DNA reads TGTGCCATCAGTCCGGGACAGGGAAACTATGGCTACACCTTC.

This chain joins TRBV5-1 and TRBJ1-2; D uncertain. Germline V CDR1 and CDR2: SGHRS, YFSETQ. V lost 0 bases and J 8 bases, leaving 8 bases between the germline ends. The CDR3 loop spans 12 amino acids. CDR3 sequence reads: CASSLDGKGYTF. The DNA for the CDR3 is TGCGCCAGCAGCTTGGACGGGAAGGGCTACACCTTC. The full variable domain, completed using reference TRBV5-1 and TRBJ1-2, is KAGVTQTPRYLIKTRGQQVTLSCSPISGHRSVSWYQQTPGQGLQFLFEYFSETQRNKGNFPGRFSGRQFSNSRSEMNVSTLELGDSALYLCASSLDGKGYTFGSGTRLTVV.

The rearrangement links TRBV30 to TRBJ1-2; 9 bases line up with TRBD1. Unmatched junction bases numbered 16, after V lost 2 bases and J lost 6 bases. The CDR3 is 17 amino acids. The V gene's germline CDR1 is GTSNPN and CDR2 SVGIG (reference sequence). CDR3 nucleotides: TGTGCCTGGAGTTCGATTCTTCGGGACAGGGATCTGCATGGCTACACCTTC. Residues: CAWSSILRDRDLHGYTF.

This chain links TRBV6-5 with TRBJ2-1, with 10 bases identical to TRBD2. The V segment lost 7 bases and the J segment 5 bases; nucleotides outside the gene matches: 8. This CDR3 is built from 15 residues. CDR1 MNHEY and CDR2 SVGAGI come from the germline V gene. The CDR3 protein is CASIQTSGRNNEQFF. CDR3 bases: TGTGCCAGCATCCAGACTAGCGGGCGCAACAATGAGCAGTTCTTC.

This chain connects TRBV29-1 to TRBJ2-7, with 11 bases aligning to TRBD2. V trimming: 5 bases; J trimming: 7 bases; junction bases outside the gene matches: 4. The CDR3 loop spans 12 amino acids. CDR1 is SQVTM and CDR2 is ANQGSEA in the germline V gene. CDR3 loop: CSVLRTSGEQYF. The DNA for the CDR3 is TGCAGCGTTCTAAGGACTAGCGGGGAGCAGTACTTC.

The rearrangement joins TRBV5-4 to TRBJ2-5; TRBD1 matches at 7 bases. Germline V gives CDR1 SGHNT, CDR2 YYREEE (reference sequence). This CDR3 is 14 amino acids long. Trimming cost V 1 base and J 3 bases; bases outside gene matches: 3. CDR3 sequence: CASSLLDREETQYF. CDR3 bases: TGTGCCAGCAGCTTGCTCGACAGGGAAGAGACCCAGTACTTC.

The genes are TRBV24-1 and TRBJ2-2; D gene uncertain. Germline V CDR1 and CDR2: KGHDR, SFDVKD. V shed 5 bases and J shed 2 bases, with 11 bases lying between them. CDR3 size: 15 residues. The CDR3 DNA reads TGTGCCACCAGTGGGGCCCTAACTAACACCGGGGAGCTGTTTTTT. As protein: CATSGALTNTGELFF.

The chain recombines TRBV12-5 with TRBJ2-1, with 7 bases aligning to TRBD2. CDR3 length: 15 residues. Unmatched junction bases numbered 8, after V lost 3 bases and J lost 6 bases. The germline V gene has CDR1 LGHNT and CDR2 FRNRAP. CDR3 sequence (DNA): TGTGCTAGTGGTTTTCGGGTAGCGGGCCCCAATGAGCAGTTCTTC. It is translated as CASGFRVAGPNEQFF.

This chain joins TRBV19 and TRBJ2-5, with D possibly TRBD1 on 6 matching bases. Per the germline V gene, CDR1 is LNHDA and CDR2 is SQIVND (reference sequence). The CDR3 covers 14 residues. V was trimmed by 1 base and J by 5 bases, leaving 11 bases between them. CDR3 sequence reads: CASSIAGARETQYF. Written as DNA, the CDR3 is TGTGCCAGTAGTATAGCAGGGGCCAGGGAGACCCAGTACTTC. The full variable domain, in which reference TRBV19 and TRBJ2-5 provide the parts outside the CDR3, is DGGITQSPKYLFRKEGQNVTLSCEQNLNHDAMYWYRQDPGQGLRLIYYSQIVNDFQKGDIAEGYSVSREKKESFPLTVTSAQKNPTAFYLCASSIAGARETQYFGPGTRLLVL.

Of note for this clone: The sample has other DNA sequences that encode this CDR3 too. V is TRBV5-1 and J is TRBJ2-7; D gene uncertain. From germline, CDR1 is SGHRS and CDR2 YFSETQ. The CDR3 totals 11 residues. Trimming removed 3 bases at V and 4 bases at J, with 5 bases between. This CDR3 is CASSSTYEQYF. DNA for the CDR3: TGCGCCAGCAGCTCGACATACGAGCAGTACTTC.

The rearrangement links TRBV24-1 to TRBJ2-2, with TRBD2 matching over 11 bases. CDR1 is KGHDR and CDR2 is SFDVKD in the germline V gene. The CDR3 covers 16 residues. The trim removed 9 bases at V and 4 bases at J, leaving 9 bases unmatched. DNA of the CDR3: TGTGCCACCTCTTTTAGCGGGAGGGGGATCACCGGGGAGCTGTTTTTT. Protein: CATSFSGRGITGELFF.

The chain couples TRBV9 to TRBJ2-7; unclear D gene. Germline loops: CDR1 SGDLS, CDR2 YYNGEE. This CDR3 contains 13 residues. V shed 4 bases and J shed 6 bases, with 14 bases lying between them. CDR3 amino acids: CASSLDLTAEQYF. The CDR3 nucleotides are TGTGCCAGCAGCCTCGACCTAACAGCCGAGCAGTACTTC.

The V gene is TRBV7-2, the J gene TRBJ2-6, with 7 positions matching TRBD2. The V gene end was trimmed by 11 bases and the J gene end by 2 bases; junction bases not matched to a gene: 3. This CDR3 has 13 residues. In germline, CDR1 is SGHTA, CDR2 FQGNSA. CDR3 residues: CAGTIPGANVLTF. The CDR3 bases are TGTGCCGGGACTATCCCTGGGGCCAACGTCCTGACTTTC.

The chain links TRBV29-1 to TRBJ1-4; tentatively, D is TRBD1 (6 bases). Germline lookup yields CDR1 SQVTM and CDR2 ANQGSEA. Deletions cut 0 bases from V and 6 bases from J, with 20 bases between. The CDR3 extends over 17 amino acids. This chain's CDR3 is CSVEDPHDGGRDEKLFF. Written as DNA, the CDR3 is TGCAGCGTTGAAGATCCCCACGACGGGGGGCGCGATGAAAAACTGTTTTTT.